This TCR beta chain was documented in a study of naive and memory T cell subsets. Ligated cDNA underwent four rounds of PCR with nested alpha and beta constant region primers and SP2. Using its own MiXCR run on the 5' RACE reads, TCRdb lists one record per CDR3 protein. The sample consists of tens of thousands of distinct CDR3 sequences, over 7% of them appearing once. The library had UMIs added by 3' ligation of an oligonucleotide to TCR cDNA. Cells were not sorted; total RNA input targeted 1 to 1000 ng. This clonotype showed up many times. This clonotype was obtained from a male donor in good health.

In DNA, the CDR3 is TGTGCCAGCAGCTCGAGACAGGACGAGCAGTACTTC. Translated, it gives CASSSRQDEQYF. V gene TRBV11-3 combines with J gene TRBJ2-7, with a possible D match to TRBD1 (6 bases). There are 12 residues in the CDR3. Germline CDR1 is SGHNT and CDR2 is YENEEA. V was pared by 4 bases and J by 5 bases, with 9 bases between. Full variable domain (rest looked up from reference TRBV11-3 and TRBJ2-7): EAGVVQSPRYKIIEKKQPVAFWCNPISGHNTLYWYLQNLGQGPELLIRYENEEAVDDSQLPKDRFSAERLKGVDSTLKIQPAELGDSAVYLCASSSRQDEQYFGPGTRLTVT.